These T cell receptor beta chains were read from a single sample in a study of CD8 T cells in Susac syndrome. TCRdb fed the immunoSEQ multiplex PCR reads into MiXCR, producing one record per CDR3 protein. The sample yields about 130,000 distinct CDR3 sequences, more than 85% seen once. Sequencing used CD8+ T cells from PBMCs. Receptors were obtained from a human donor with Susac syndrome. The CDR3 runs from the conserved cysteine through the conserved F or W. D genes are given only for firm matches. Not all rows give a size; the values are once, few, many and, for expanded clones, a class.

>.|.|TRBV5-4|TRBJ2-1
CAIEVRGLRSYNEQFF
TGTGCCATCGAGGTGAGGGGCTTGAGGTCCTACAATGAGCAGTTCTTC
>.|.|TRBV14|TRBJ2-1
CASSGLNEQFF
TGTGCCAGCAGCGGTCTCAATGAGCAGTTCTTC
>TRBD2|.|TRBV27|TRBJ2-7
CASSLSLADYEQYF
TGTGCCAGCAGTTTATCGCTAGCGGACTACGAGCAGTACTTC
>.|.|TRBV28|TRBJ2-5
CASSQIQDRTETQYF
TGTGCCAGCAGCCAAATCCAGGACAGAACGGAGACCCAGTACTTC
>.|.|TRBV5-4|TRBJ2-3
CASAEGIDTQYF
TGTGCCAGCGCGGAGGGAATAGATACGCAGTATTTT
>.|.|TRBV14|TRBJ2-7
CASSPTGINEQYF
TGTGCCAGCAGCCCTACAGGGATCAACGAGCAGTACTTC
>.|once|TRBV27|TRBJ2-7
CASSLSLATEQYF
TGTGCCAGCAGTTTATCGTTGGCGACCGAGCAGTACTTC
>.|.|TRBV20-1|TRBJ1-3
CSASNGAGNTIYF
TGCAGTGCCTCCAACGGGGCTGGAAACACCATATATTTT
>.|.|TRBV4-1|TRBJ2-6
CASSHASSGANVLTF
TGCGCCAGCAGCCACGCCTCCTCTGGGGCCAACGTCCTGACTTTC
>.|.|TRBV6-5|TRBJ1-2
CASSSSAVYGYTF
TGTGCCAGCAGTTCCTCAGCCGTCTATGGCTACACCTTC
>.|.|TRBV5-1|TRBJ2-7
CASSLELETYEQYF
TGCGCCAGCAGCTTGGAGCTGGAGACCTACGAGCAGTACTTC
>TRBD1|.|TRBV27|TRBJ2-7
CASRATGTGGFYEQYF
TGTGCCAGCAGGGCGACCGGGACAGGGGGTTTCTACGAGCAGTACTTC
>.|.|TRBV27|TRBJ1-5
CASRMAGSNQPQHF
TGTGCCAGCAGAATGGCGGGGAGCAATCAGCCCCAGCATTTT
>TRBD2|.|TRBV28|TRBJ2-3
CASSSPRSGGARASGRGDTQYF
TGTGCCAGCAGTTCGCCTCGATCAGGGGGCGCAAGGGCTAGCGGGAGAGGGGATACGCAGTATTTT
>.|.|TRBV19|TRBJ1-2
CASALGDGYTF
TGTGCCAGTGCCCTAGGCGATGGCTACACCTTC
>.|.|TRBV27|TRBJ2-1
CASSLGPPSYNEQFF
TGTGCCAGCAGTTTGGGTCCGCCCTCCTACAATGAGCAGTTCTTC
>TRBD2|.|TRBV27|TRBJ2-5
CASILTYSGRETQYF
TGTGCCAGCATCCTCACCTATAGCGGGAGGGAGACCCAGTACTTC
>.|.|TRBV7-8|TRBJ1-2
CASSLDMINYGYTF
TGTGCCAGCAGCTTAGACATGATTAACTATGGCTACACCTTC
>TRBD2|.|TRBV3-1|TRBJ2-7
CASSQGKPTSGRNF
TGTGCCAGCAGCCAAGGAAAACCTACTAGCGGGAGAAACTTC
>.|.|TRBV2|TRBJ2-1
CASGLNSYNEQFF
TGTGCTTCAGGGCTAAACTCCTACAATGAGCAGTTCTTC
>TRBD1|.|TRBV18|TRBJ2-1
CASSSQTGGLLSDEQFF
TGTGCCAGCTCTTCCCAGACAGGGGGATTACTAAGCGATGAGCAGTTCTTC
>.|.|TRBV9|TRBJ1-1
CASSVVGGRTEAFF
TGTGCCAGCAGCGTAGTTGGGGGGAGGACTGAAGCTTTCTTT
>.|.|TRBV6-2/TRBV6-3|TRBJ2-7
CASSYDTPTSEQYF
TGTGCCAGCAGTTACGATACTCCAACTTCGGAGCAGTACTTC
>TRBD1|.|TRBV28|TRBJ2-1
CASSPTGDLNEQFF
TGTGCCAGCAGTCCAACAGGGGACCTCAATGAGCAGTTCTTC
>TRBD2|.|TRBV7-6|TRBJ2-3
CASSFSGRPSTDTQYF
TGTGCCAGCAGCTTTAGCGGGAGGCCAAGCACAGATACGCAGTATTTT
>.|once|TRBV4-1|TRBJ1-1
CASSQIGQSEAFF
TGCGCCAGCAGCCAAATTGGACAGAGTGAAGCTTTCTTT
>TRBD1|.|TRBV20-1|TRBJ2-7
CSATETGAEQYF
TGCAGTGCAACCGAGACAGGGGCCGAGCAGTACTTC
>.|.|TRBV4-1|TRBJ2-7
CASSQDEGTSYEQYF
TGCGCCAGCAGCCAAGATGAGGGGACCTCCTACGAGCAGTACTTC
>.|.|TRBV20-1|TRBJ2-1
CSASHQSDEQFF
TGCAGTGCTAGCCACCAGAGCGATGAGCAGTTCTTC